This TCR beta chain was documented in a study of T cell responses to AZD1222 COVID-19 vaccine. General study results and limits: CD4 TCRs linked to vaccination spanned spike, dominating at 160-218 and 743-854. Among the donors, most were white British and more were female, and clonal diversity was possibly underestimated. When two AZD1222 doses had been given, Spike-specific TCR breadth and depth rose.

With regard to this clone: The antigen is unknown.

Combined were second doses at about 4 or about 12 weeks. The germline V gene has CDR1 SGHRS and CDR2 YFSETQ. Trimming removed 1 base from V and 5 bases from J, with 7 bases in between. This CDR3 has 14 residues. Clones were sequenced by immunoSEQ multiplex PCR, and TCRdb holds only the in-frame ones, with some missing. This table has about 150,000 clones, more than 85% appearing once. This chain joins TRBV5-1 and TRBJ1-6, with D unclear. This specimen was peripheral blood, taken 28 days after the second AZD1222 dose. The source of this sequence is an adult who received the AZD1222 COVID-19 vaccine. CDR3 nucleotide sequence: TGCGCCAGCAGCTTGTGGGAAAATAATTCACCCCTCCACTTT. Its translation is CASSLWENNSPLHF.